This entry concerns a single T cell receptor beta chain. This specimen belongs to a study of blood T cell repertoires in COVID-19. Germline assignment: CDR1 LNHDA and CDR2 SQIVND (reference sequence). Trimming stripped 1 base from V and 7 bases from J, with 9 bases between. The CDR3 is 13 residues long. Original data processing: Estimation of nucleated cell counts relied on the amplification of reference gene primers. The table came from immunoSEQ multiplex PCR; TCRdb's copy has only in-frame clones and leaves some out. V, J and clone size derive from that table, while D and trimming were established from the DNA sequence. The sample lists some 400,000 clones, about 80% occurring once.

The TCR was taken from a human donor with acute or convalescent COVID-19. The donor label of this sample is uncertain. This chain links TRBV19 with TRBJ2-3; a possible D gene is TRBD2 (6 bases). The sequencing sample was made of peripheral blood. CDR3 DNA sequence: TGTGCCAGTAGTATAGCGGAGGGTAATACGCAGTATTTT. This codes for CASSIAEGNTQYF.